One and the same sample provided the 22 T cell receptor beta chains below, sequenced in a study of OX40 agonist ivuxolimab in advanced cancers. Using immunoSEQ multiplex PCR, the repertoire was profiled, and TCRdb retains in-frame clones only, with some absent. Of about 27,000 clones listed, 65% to 90% are singletons. Sequencing used CD4+ or CD8+ T cells sorted from blood, obtained in a trial of the OX40 agonist ivuxolimab. The receptors stem from an adult with an advanced solid tumor such as melanoma, head and neck, liver or kidney cancer.

V and J are TRBV6-5 and TRBJ1-1; D uncertain. Trimming cost V 2 bases and J 5 bases, with 6 bases left between them. Germline lookup yields CDR1 MNHEY and CDR2 SVGAGI. The CDR3 extends over 12 amino acids. CDR3 in amino acids: CASSYGGTEAFF. In DNA, the CDR3 is TGTGCCAGCAGTTACGGTGGGACTGAAGCTTTCTTT.

This CDR3 is CASSGTSRYYEQYF. In DNA, the CDR3 is TGTGCCAGCTCCGGGACTAGCAGGTACTACGAGCAGTACTTC. The rearrangement links TRBV28 to TRBJ2-7; the match to TRBD2 covers 9 bases. This CDR3 comprises 14 residues. With 8 bases clipped from V and 3 bases from J, the junction kept 8 bases outside the gene matches. Germline values: CDR1 MDHEN, CDR2 SYDVKM. The variable domain in full, completed from reference TRBV28 and TRBJ2-7, reads DVKVTQSSRYLVKRTGEKVFLECVQDMDHENMFWYRQDPGLGLRLIYFSYDVKMKEKGDIPEGYSVSREKKERFSLILESASTNQTSMYLCASSGTSRYYEQYFGPGTRLTVT.

The V and J genes are TRBV5-1 and TRBJ2-7; weak D call: TRBD2 (6 bases). CDR3 size: 15 residues. Germline-derived CDR1 and CDR2 are SGHRS and YFSETQ. V was trimmed by 1 base and J by 4 bases, leaving 15 bases between them. The CDR3 reads CASSLLGPAGYEQYF. The CDR3 DNA sequence: TGCGCCAGCAGCTTGCTGGGGCCCGCGGGGTACGAGCAGTACTTC.

This sequence joins TRBV15 and TRBJ1-3; TRBD1 aligns across 7 bases. V dropped 4 bases and J dropped 0; count of bases not matched to a gene: 9. Per the germline V gene, CDR1 is LNHNV and CDR2 is YYDKDF (reference sequence). The CDR3 extends over 17 amino acids. The DNA for the CDR3 is TGTGCCACCAGCAAACCAGGGACAGTGAGCTCTGGAAACACCATATATTTT. This encodes CATSKPGTVSSGNTIYF.

This clone was seen a single time. The V gene is TRBV5-1, the J gene TRBJ1-1; D is ambiguous. This CDR3 region has 13 residues. V was pared by 0 bases and J by 6 bases, with 9 bases between. Germline V gene sequence: CDR1 SGHRS, CDR2 YFSETQ. The CDR3 bases are TGCGCCAGCAGCTTGGGGGGAGGGCCTGAAGCTTTCTTT. It codes for CASSLGGGPEAFF.

The V and J genes are TRBV11-2 and TRBJ2-7; TRBD2 aligns across 12 bases. V trimming: 5 bases; J trimming: 4 bases; junction bases outside the gene matches: 12. Germline CDR1 reads SGHAT; CDR2 reads FQNNGV. CDR3 length: 17 amino acids. In nucleotides, the CDR3 is TGTGCCAGCAGCCCACAACTAGCGGGAGGATTAGCGTACGAGCAGTACTTC. Amino acids: CASSPQLAGGLAYEQYF.

The genes are TRBV7-3 and TRBJ2-1; 13 bases match TRBD2. After removal of 3 bases from V and 8 bases from J, the junction contained 4 bases not matched to a gene. CDR1 is SGHTA and CDR2 is FQGTGA in the germline V gene. The CDR3 covers 15 residues. The CDR3 coding sequence is TGTGCCAGCAGCTTTGGGACTAGCGGGGCCGATGAGCAGTTCTTC. Translation gives CASSFGTSGADEQFF.

This sequence joins TRBV9 and TRBJ2-1, with 7 bases that match TRBD2. Germline trimming cut 4 bases from V and 2 bases from J; bases unmatched to any gene: 21. The CDR3 sequence is 20 residues long. Germline CDR1 is SGDLS and CDR2 is YYNGEE. Here the CDR3 DNA reads TGTGCCAGCAGCCCAAGCCGGGGAAGCGGGAAACTTACGACCTACAATGAGCAGTTCTTC. The encoded protein is CASSPSRGSGKLTTYNEQFF. Supplemented by reference TRBV9 and TRBJ2-1, the full variable domain reads DSGVTQTPKHLITATGQRVTLRCSPRSGDLSVYWYQQSLDQGLQFLIQYYNGEERAKGNILERFSAQQFPDLHSELNLSSLELGDSALYFCASSPSRGSGKLTTYNEQFFGPGTRLTVL.

J is TRBJ2-5 and V is TRBV9; 12 nucleotides match TRBD2. Germline lookup yields CDR1 SGDLS and CDR2 YYNGEE. The CDR3 has 14 residues. The V gene end was trimmed by 3 bases and the J gene end by 5 bases; junction bases not matched to a gene: 2. This chain's CDR3 is CASSGLAGDETQYF. The CDR3 DNA follows: TGTGCCAGCAGCGGACTAGCGGGAGACGAGACCCAGTACTTC.

The chain employs TRBV19 and TRBJ2-3; 8 bases align to TRBD2. CDR1 is LNHDA, CDR2 SQIVND, per germline (reference sequence). Trimming took 4 bases from V and 1 from J; bases not matched to a gene: 4. The CDR3 sequence is 15 residues long. CDR3 in amino acids: CASSKTSAGTDTQYF. CDR3 DNA sequence: TGTGCCAGTAGTAAGACTAGCGCCGGCACAGATACGCAGTATTTT. Filled out from reference TRBV19 and TRBJ2-3, the complete variable domain reads DGGITQSPKYLFRKEGQNVTLSCEQNLNHDAMYWYRQDPGQGLRLIYYSQIVNDFQKGDIAEGYSVSREKKESFPLTVTSAQKNPTAFYLCASSKTSAGTDTQYFGPGTRLTVL.

The rearrangement uses TRBV27 and TRBJ2-5, with 12 bases aligning to TRBD1. The end of the DNA aligns better with TRBJ2-7, so the J call may be wrong. CDR3 size: 18 residues. Germline assignment: CDR1 MNHEY and CDR2 SMNVEV (reference sequence). This CDR3 is CASSSPGTGGPRAYEQYF. The DNA of the CDR3 is TGTGCCAGCAGTTCTCCCGGGACAGGGGGCCCCAGGGCCTACGAGCAGTACTTC.

The rearrangement uses TRBV6-1 and TRBJ2-1; unclear D gene. The CDR3 extends over 10 amino acids. Germline V lookup: CDR1 MNHNS, CDR2 SASEGT. V was pared by 6 bases and J by 9 bases, with 6 bases between. DNA for the CDR3: TGTGCCAGCAGAGGCCCTGAGCAGTTCTTC. As protein: CASRGPEQFF.

The chain is built from TRBV5-4 and TRBJ1-5, with no clear D. This CDR3 is built from 13 residues. Germline V CDR1 and CDR2: SGHNT, YYREEE (reference sequence). V was pared by 2 bases and J by 4 bases, with 7 bases between. CDR3 residues: CASSLKPNQPQHF. CDR3 coding DNA: TGTGCCAGCAGCTTAAAACCTAATCAGCCCCAGCATTTT.

This clone came up once. This chain connects TRBV7-9 to TRBJ2-3; 8 nucleotides agree with TRBD2. This CDR3 has 15 amino acids. Germline-derived CDR1 and CDR2 are SEHNR and FQNEAQ (reference sequence). V was pared by 2 bases and J by 1 base, with 2 bases of the junction left unmatched. In nucleotides, the CDR3 is TGTGCCAGCAGCTTATTGCGGGGGGGCACAGATACGCAGTATTTT. Amino acids: CASSLLRGGTDTQYF.

This clone was found once. The rearrangement joins TRBV6-6 to TRBJ2-1, with D maybe TRBD2 (5 bases). Germline V gene data show CDR1 as MNHNY and CDR2 as SVGAGI (reference sequence). The CDR3 covers 12 residues. Trimming pared 0 bases from V and 10 bases from J, leaving 7 bases between. The CDR3 here is CASSYSTGEQFF. As DNA, the CDR3 is TGTGCCAGCAGTTACTCGACGGGGGAGCAGTTCTTC.

The CDR3 coding sequence is TGTGCCAGCAGCCTGCTCAGGACAGGGGGAACCGGGGAGCTGTTTTTT. Its protein is CASSLLRTGGTGELFF. This chain links TRBV7-9 with TRBJ2-2, with TRBD1 matching 10 bases. Germline V gives CDR1 SEHNR, CDR2 FQNEAQ (reference sequence). The V segment lost 5 bases and the J segment 5 bases; nucleotides outside the gene matches: 8. CDR3 size: 16 residues.

The genes are TRBV11-2 and TRBJ2-7; D not certain. Trimming removed 5 bases at V and 4 bases at J, with 12 bases between. The V gene's germline CDR1 is SGHAT and CDR2 FQNNGV. The CDR3 consists of 13 residues. Here the CDR3 reads CASSVAGTYEQYF. The CDR3 coding sequence is TGTGCCAGCAGCGTTGCAGGTACTTACGAGCAGTACTTC.

The V gene is TRBV2, the J gene TRBJ1-2, with D perhaps TRBD1 (5 bases). This CDR3 contains 12 residues. Trimming took off 9 bases at V and 4 bases at J, with 12 bases between the two ends. In germline, CDR1 is SNHLY, CDR2 FYNNEI. CDR3 in DNA: TGTGCCAGGCTTGTGGGGACCTATGGCTACACCTTC. Its translation is CARLVGTYGYTF.

Turning to this clone: At one boundary the junction diverges from the germline segment, which might be a read error. The chain links TRBV7-7 to TRBJ2-7; D remains unclear. Germline CDR1 SSHAT, CDR2 FNYEAQ (reference sequence). The CDR3 loop spans 14 amino acids. The CDR3 bases are TGTGCTAGCAGCTTAGAGGTCGGAACCTACGAGCAGTACTTC. Amino acids: CASSLEVGTYEQYF. The whole variable domain, filled in from reference TRBV7-7 and TRBJ2-7, reads GAGVSQSPRYKVTKRGQDVTLRCDPISSHATLYWYQQALGQGPEFLTYFNYEAQPDKSGLPSDRFSAERPEGSISTLTIQRTEQRDSAMYRCASSLEVGTYEQYFGPGTRLTVT.

The V and J genes are TRBV29-1 and TRBJ2-7; D remains ambiguous. The CDR3 runs to 14 residues. Germline V gene sequence: CDR1 SQVTM, CDR2 ANQGSEA. Trimming removed 1 base at V and 3 bases at J, with 13 bases between. This CDR3 is CSVEGGNRHYEQYF. The CDR3 coding sequence is TGCAGCGTTGAAGGAGGAAACCGACACTACGAGCAGTACTTC.

The rearrangement uses TRBV2 and TRBJ1-2; 7 nucleotides match TRBD1. CDR3 length equals 15 residues. The V gene end was trimmed by 2 bases and the J gene end by 4 bases; junction bases not matched to a gene: 7. Germline CDR1 SNHLY, CDR2 FYNNEI. CDR3 coding DNA: TGTGCCAGCAGTGAAAAGACGGACAGGATCTATGGCTACACCTTC. Encoded protein: CASSEKTDRIYGYTF.

V is TRBV7-2 and J is TRBJ2-7, with TRBD1 as a possible D gene (7 bases). The V gene lost 5 bases and the J gene lost 3 bases, with 17 bases spanning the gap. CDR1 is SGHTA and CDR2 is FQGNSA in the germline V gene. The CDR3 extends over 15 amino acids. This chain's CDR3 is CASSNPGGIRYEQYF. The CDR3 nucleotides are TGTGCCAGCAGCAACCCAGGGGGGATTCGCTACGAGCAGTACTTC.